The clone carrying this T cell receptor beta chain was seen a handful of times. Its target is unknown. The treatment is: oral pan-JAK inhibitor, 5-10 mg twice daily. As part of sample collection, lesional scalp punch biopsies and peripheral blood were taken from alopecia areata patients. As the sequencing template, cDNA was produced by extracting RNA and reverse transcribing it. Profiling relied on immunoSEQ multiplex PCR, and the TCRdb table lists in-frame clones only, not all of them. The profile shows about 270,000 clones, 60% of them singletons. This record belongs to a study of CD8+ T cells in alopecia areata. Study summary: It was oral tofacitinib, at 5 to 10 mg twice daily, that treated patients received. Affected scalp percentage set treated patients' severity scores.

Study-level results: A single nonresponder leaves the baseline CD8+ expansion link to response uncertain.

The specimen comprised CD4+ T cells sorted from blood, sampled at roughly week 53, from a patient treated with tofacitinib. This TCR came from a human donor with alopecia areata.

Here the CDR3 reads CASSLNKAEKLFF. CDR3 nucleotides: TGTGCCAGCTCACTGAACAAGGCTGAAAAACTGTTTTTT. V usage is TRBV18 and J usage is TRBJ1-4, with D unresolved. Germline loops: CDR1 KGHSH, CDR2 LQKENI. The CDR3 covers 13 residues. Trimming took off 4 bases at V and 7 bases at J, with 10 bases between the two ends.